This TCR beta chain is from a study of CXCR3-negative and CXCR3-positive naive CD8 T cells. Broader study findings: Diversity ran similarly high across both naive subsets but far lower in memory CD8+ cells. TRB CDR3s of CXCR3-positive naive cells were more hydrophobic than those of CXCR3-negative naive cells.

The authors made the TRB cDNA libraries by 5' RACE using UMI labels. TCRdb reprocessed the 5' RACE reads; each CDR3 protein has one entry and no DNA is given. Its clone listing holds over 150,000 distinct CDR3 sequences. Details on this clonotype: Its cognate antigen is unknown.

The source material was naive CXCR3+ CD8+ T cells from blood. The subset is: CD45RO-CCR7+CD27+CD95- naive CD8+ T cells expressing CXCR3 (TNR3+). This TCR was recovered from a human donor in good health. Some clones in this sample may be carry-over from other donors' samples.

The chain's CDR3 is CASSSSPRGETQYF. The chain uses TRBV7-3 and TRBJ2-5; lacking DNA, the TRBD1 call made by TCRdb goes unchecked. CDR1 and CDR2 from the germline V gene are SGHTA and FQGTGA. This CDR3 has 14 amino acids.